The 28 T cell receptor beta chains presented below share a single source sample, sequenced in a study of cytomegalovirus exposure and HLA in healthy donors (dated by TCRdb to 2016 to 2017). The library was prepared using the immunoSEQ multiplex PCR assay. For the multiplex PCR, a mixture combining 60 forward primers for TCR Vbeta segments and 13 reverse primers for TCR Jbeta segments was used. The source is immuneACCESS, and TCRdb retained only in-frame sequences with V and J called. Part of the clones is not carried over; for the studies checked, unresolved V genes explain less than half of this, and the remainder is unexplained. This sample has around 200,000 clones in its table, and 70% to 85% of those were observed once. Approximately 0.62% of the sample goes to the ten largest clones. Sequenced: PBMCs. The receptors derive from a woman aged 40 to 49 in good health and CMV-seronegative.

The rearrangement uses TRBV27 and TRBJ1-2, with TRBD1 matching 7 bases. The germline gives CDR1 MNHEY, CDR2 SMNVEV (reference sequence). The CDR3 is made up of 12 amino acids. Losses at the gene ends were 4 bases for V and 4 bases for J; bases not matched to a gene: 0. The CDR3 DNA sequence: TGTGCCAGCAGTTCAGGGGGCTATGGCTACACCTTC. Encoded protein: CASSSGGYGYTF.

The V gene is TRBV27, the J gene TRBJ2-7, with 9 bases identical to TRBD1. V was pared by 5 bases and J by 3 bases, with 2 bases of the junction left unmatched. The length of the CDR3 is 13 residues. Germline V CDR1 and CDR2: MNHEY, SMNVEV (reference sequence). CDR3 sequence (DNA): TGTGCCAGCAGTAGGGACAGGGACTACGAGCAGTACTTC. Translating gives CASSRDRDYEQYF.

This sequence joins TRBV6-1 and TRBJ1-2, with D maybe TRBD1 (5 bases). The ends were cut back, 4 bases at V and 5 bases at J, with 20 bases in the middle. Germline assignment: CDR1 MNHNS and CDR2 SASEGT. The CDR3 has 16 amino acids. The CDR3: CASSAPGIGAGYGYTF. Here the CDR3 DNA reads TGTGCCAGCAGTGCACCCGGAATAGGGGCAGGGTATGGCTACACCTTC.

This clone was picked up a small number of times. The chain combines TRBV4-1 with TRBJ2-3; 8 bases map to TRBD2. The CDR3 has 16 amino acids. The trim removed 0 bases at V and 7 bases at J, leaving 9 bases unmatched. The germline CDR1 and CDR2 sequences are MGHRA and YSYEKL. The CDR3: CASSQDSAGGGYTQYF. The DNA for the CDR3 is TGCGCCAGCAGCCAAGATAGCGCGGGGGGTGGGTATACGCAGTATTTT.

This clone was detected a few times. The genes are TRBV2 and TRBJ1-1; D gene unclear. The V gene's germline CDR1 is SNHLY and CDR2 FYNNEI. The CDR3 sequence is 14 residues long. V was trimmed by 1 base and J by 7 bases, leaving 13 bases between them. The CDR3 is CASSEGALQHEAFF. In DNA form, the CDR3 reads TGTGCCAGCAGTGAAGGAGCGCTCCAGCATGAAGCTTTCTTT.

The rearrangement joins TRBV7-2 to TRBJ2-5, with 8 bases that match TRBD2. CDR1 SGHTA and CDR2 FQGNSA come from the germline V gene. This CDR3 is 14 amino acids long. The junction had 5 bases not matched to a gene; V was cut back by 4 bases and J by 4 bases. Here the CDR3 reads CASSSHGGGETQYF. The CDR3 DNA follows: TGTGCCAGCAGCTCCCACGGGGGGGGAGAGACCCAGTACTTC.

This chain connects TRBV18 to TRBJ1-1; D is unresolved. This CDR3 contains 14 residues. CDR1 and CDR2 (germline): KGHSH, LQKENI. The ends were cut back, 6 bases at V and 1 base at J, with 12 bases in the middle. CDR3 in amino acids: CASSPSWRNTEAFF. As DNA, the CDR3 is TGTGCCAGCTCCCCGTCCTGGAGGAACACTGAAGCTTTCTTT.

This chain joins TRBV7-2 and TRBJ2-1; no definite D call. Germline CDR1 is SGHTA and CDR2 is FQGNSA. The V end was cut by 5 bases, the J end by 7 bases, with 15 bases between. The CDR3 contains 14 residues. The CDR3 nucleotides read TGTGCCAGCAGCAAACGAGAATTGATGAATGAGCAGTTCTTC. It specifies CASSKRELMNEQFF.

This chain uses TRBV5-1 with TRBJ2-5; TRBD2 aligns across 11 bases. Germline-derived CDR1 and CDR2 are SGHRS and YFSETQ. This CDR3 spans 15 amino acids. V gave up 4 bases and J gave up 4 bases; unmatched junction bases: 6. The CDR3 bases are TGCGCCAGCAGCGTAGTAGCGGGGGGGCCAGAGACCCAGTACTTC. Its translation is CASSVVAGGPETQYF.

In its sample, this clone was seen once. The chain carries TRBV28 and TRBJ1-2; 7 positions match TRBD1. V dropped 3 bases and J dropped 3; count of bases not matched to a gene: 4. The CDR3 is 14 residues long. Germline CDR1 is MDHEN and CDR2 is SYDVKM. The CDR3 here is CASSFGGGDYGYTF. Here the CDR3 DNA reads TGTGCCAGCAGTTTTGGAGGGGGCGACTATGGCTACACCTTC.

The rearrangement links TRBV2 to TRBJ1-5; D unresolved. The CDR3 is 16 amino acids. CDR1 is SNHLY and CDR2 is FYNNEI in the germline V gene. The ends were cut back, 6 bases at V and 2 bases at J, with 17 bases in the middle. The CDR3 DNA reads TGTGCCAGCAGCGACCAAATTGCCGGGGGCAATCAGCCCCAGCATTTT. It translates to CASSDQIAGGNQPQHF.

The chain employs TRBV5-5 and TRBJ2-7, with 8 bases aligning to TRBD1. Germline trimming cut 7 bases from V and 3 bases from J; bases unmatched to any gene: 6. CDR1 is SGHKS and CDR2 is YYEKEE in the germline V gene (reference sequence). The CDR3 totals 13 residues. The CDR3 DNA is TGTGCCAGCTCCGGGACAGGCCGCTACGAGCAGTACTTC. This codes for CASSGTGRYEQYF.

Details on this clone: The same CDR3 arises from other DNA sequences in this sample as well. The gene calls are TRBV18 and TRBJ1-1; maybe TRBD1 (5 bases). CDR3 length equals 14 residues. V lost 6 bases to trimming and J lost 1 base, with 12 bases between them. CDR1 is KGHSH, CDR2 LQKENI, per germline. The CDR3 here is CASSRGTPNTEAFF. DNA of the CDR3: TGTGCCAGCTCCCGCGGGACCCCGAACACTGAAGCTTTCTTT. Full variable domain (missing parts from reference TRBV18 and TRBJ1-1): NAGVMQNPRHLVRRRGQEARLRCSPMKGHSHVYWYRQLPEEGLKFMVYLQKENIIDESGMPKERFSAEFPKEGPSILRIQQVVRGDSAAYFCASSRGTPNTEAFFGQGTRLTVV.

The chain carries TRBV14 and TRBJ2-5, with 13 bases matching TRBD2. The V segment lost 4 bases and the J segment 6 bases; nucleotides outside the gene matches: 11. This CDR3 has 17 residues. Germline values: CDR1 SGHDN, CDR2 FVKESK. Here the CDR3 DNA reads TGTGCCAGCAGCCTAGGGACTAGCGGGGCCCGGGGGAAGACCCAGTACTTC. Its translation is CASSLGTSGARGKTQYF. The full variable domain, its missing parts supplied by reference TRBV14 and TRBJ2-5, is EAGVTQFPSHSVIEKGQTVTLRCDPISGHDNLYWYRRVMGKEIKFLLHFVKESKQDESGMPNNRFLAERTGGTYSTLKVQPAELEDSGVYFCASSLGTSGARGKTQYFGPGTRLLVL.

This clone was observed a handful of times. The rearrangement joins TRBV5-1 to TRBJ2-2; the match to TRBD1 covers 7 bases. CDR3 length: 16 residues. Germline loops: CDR1 SGHRS, CDR2 YFSETQ. Trimming removed 5 bases from V and 1 base from J; junction bases left unmatched: 8. The CDR3 coding sequence is TGCGCCAGCAGGCCGGGACAGAACTGGAACACCGGGGAGCTGTTTTTT. Its translation: CASRPGQNWNTGELFF.

This clone was picked up one time. The CDR3 here is CASSLPGGGTEAFF. The CDR3 nucleotides read TGTGCCAGCAGCTTGCCAGGGGGAGGCACTGAAGCTTTCTTT. The rearrangement uses TRBV7-6 and TRBJ1-1; 7 bases match TRBD1. This CDR3 is 14 amino acids long. Germline V gives CDR1 SGHVS, CDR2 FNYEAQ. Losses at the gene ends were 3 bases for V and 4 bases for J; bases not matched to a gene: 5.

This chain links TRBV7-2 with TRBJ2-3; 8 bases fit TRBD1. The CDR3 is 18 residues long. Germline V gives CDR1 SGHTA, CDR2 FQGNSA. J gave up 2 bases and V 4 bases, and 14 bases lay outside the gene matches. DNA of the CDR3: TGTGCCAGCAGCTCGGACAGGGCGCTGCTGCCTCTCACAGATACGCAGTATTTT. Translation: CASSSDRALLPLTDTQYF.

This chain joins TRBV19 and TRBJ1-5, with TRBD1 as a possible D gene (5 bases). This CDR3 region has 15 residues. Germline-derived CDR1 and CDR2 are LNHDA and SQIVND (reference sequence). The ends were cut back, 6 bases at V and 3 bases at J, with 15 bases in the middle. The CDR3 DNA follows: TGTGCCAGTAGCCTATCTTCCAGGGACAATCAGCCCCAGCATTTT. The encoded protein is CASSLSSRDNQPQHF.

The rearrangement joins TRBV7-3 to TRBJ2-3; TRBD2 might be the D (6 bases). CDR1 SGHTA and CDR2 FQGTGA come from the germline V gene. The V gene lost 5 bases and the J gene lost 1 base, with 7 bases spanning the gap. CDR3 length: 13 amino acids. CDR3 coding DNA: TGTGCCAGCAGCGTAGCGGGCACAGATACGCAGTATTTT. Its translation: CASSVAGTDTQYF.

The chain recombines TRBV9 with TRBJ2-7; a weak D match, TRBD2 (5 bases). Germline CDR1 SGDLS, CDR2 YYNGEE. Between the trimmed V and J ends, which lost 3 bases and 0 bases, there was a span of 16 bases. The CDR3 has 16 amino acids. The CDR3 coding sequence is TGTGCCAGCAGCGCCCCAGACGGGGTTGGCTCCTACGAGCAGTACTTC. Its protein is CASSAPDGVGSYEQYF. Combining the CDR3 with reference TRBV9 and TRBJ2-7 gives the whole variable domain DSGVTQTPKHLITATGQRVTLRCSPRSGDLSVYWYQQSLDQGLQFLIQYYNGEERAKGNILERFSAQQFPDLHSELNLSSLELGDSALYFCASSAPDGVGSYEQYFGPGTRLTVT.

The chain uses TRBV2 and TRBJ1-4; D possibly corresponds to TRBD1 (5 bases). This CDR3 contains 16 residues. Trimming removed 5 bases at V and 8 bases at J, with 21 bases between. Germline CDR1 is SNHLY and CDR2 is FYNNEI. DNA for the CDR3: TGTGCCAGCAGTTATAATCGCCAGGGTTTGGGCGAAAAACTGTTTTTT. This codes for CASSYNRQGLGEKLFF. The entire variable domain, with the rest obtained from reference TRBV2 and TRBJ1-4, is as follows: EPEVTQTPSHQVTQMGQEVILRCVPISNHLYFYWYRQILGQKVEFLVSFYNNEISEKSEIFDDQFSVERPDGSNFTLKIRSTKLEDSAMYFCASSYNRQGLGEKLFFGSGTQLSVL.

The gene calls are TRBV27 and TRBJ2-1; 8 nucleotides align to TRBD2. In germline, CDR1 is MNHEY, CDR2 SMNVEV (reference sequence). CDR3 size: 14 residues. The V gene end was trimmed by 4 bases and the J gene end by 8 bases; junction bases not matched to a gene: 7. This chain's CDR3 is CASSWVFGGDEQFF. DNA of the CDR3: TGTGCCAGCAGTTGGGTCTTCGGGGGGGATGAGCAGTTCTTC.

In its sample, this clone was seen once. The chain couples TRBV11-2 to TRBJ1-2; 7 positions match TRBD1. The germline V gene has CDR1 SGHAT and CDR2 FQNNGV. V gave up 2 bases and J gave up 8 bases; unmatched junction bases: 5. This CDR3 is built from 13 residues. CDR3 coding DNA: TGTGCCAGCAGCTTAACAGGGGTCGAGGGCTACACCTTC. Protein: CASSLTGVEGYTF.

This sequence joins TRBV5-5 and TRBJ2-1; 7 bases match TRBD2. The trim removed 4 bases at V and 5 bases at J, leaving 6 bases unmatched. CDR3 length equals 14 residues. Germline V CDR1 and CDR2: SGHKS, YYEKEE (reference sequence). Written as DNA, the CDR3 is TGTGCCAGCAGCCTCCGGGACTATCACAATGAGCAGTTCTTC. This translates into CASSLRDYHNEQFF.

In this sample, this clone turned up a few times. The junction does not match germline at one end; this may be a read error. The V and J genes are TRBV5-4 and TRBJ2-6; D unresolved. The germline V gene has CDR1 SGHNT and CDR2 YYREEE (reference sequence). The CDR3 has 16 amino acids. The CDR3, as DNA: TGTGCCAGCAGCTTGGGTTCCTTTCCTGGCGCCAACGTCCTGACTTTC. This gives the protein CASSLGSFPGANVLTF. Full variable domain (rest looked up from reference TRBV5-4 and TRBJ2-6): ETGVTQSPTHLIKTRGQQVTLRCSSQSGHNTVSWYQQALGQGPQFIFQYYREEENGRGNFPPRFSGLQFPNYSSELNVNALELDDSALYLCASSLGSFPGANVLTFGAGSRLTVL.

CDR3 coding DNA: TGTGCCATCTCCCCCAGGACAGGAGCACCCTACGAGCAGTACTTC. It yields the protein CAISPRTGAPYEQYF. The chain has TRBV6-1 and TRBJ2-7; 7 bases line up with TRBD1. Per the germline V gene, CDR1 is MNHNS and CDR2 is SASEGT. V trimming: 10 bases; J trimming: 2 bases; junction bases outside the gene matches: 14. This CDR3 is 15 amino acids long.

The chain links TRBV19 to TRBJ2-1; tentatively, D is TRBD2 (6 bases). The V end lost 3 bases, the J end lost 8 bases, and 17 bases lay between the germline ends. The germline gives CDR1 LNHDA, CDR2 SQIVND (reference sequence). CDR3 length: 15 amino acids. The CDR3 DNA follows: TGTGCCAGTAGTATCGGATCGGGGGTACTGGATGAGCAGTTCTTC. Its protein is CASSIGSGVLDEQFF.

This chain joins TRBV7-2 and TRBJ1-6; D gene uncertain. V was trimmed by 5 bases and J by 7 bases, leaving 15 bases between them. The length of the CDR3 is 15 residues. Per the germline V gene, CDR1 is SGHTA and CDR2 is FQGNSA. CDR3 sequence reads: CASSLLRSENSPLHF. DNA of the CDR3: TGTGCCAGCAGCCTCCTTCGGTCGGAGAATTCACCCCTCCACTTT. The whole variable domain, remainder taken from reference TRBV7-2 and TRBJ1-6, is GAGVSQSPSNKVTEKGKDVELRCDPISGHTALYWYRQSLGQGLEFLIYFQGNSAPDKSGLPSDRFSAERTGGSVSTLTIQRTQQEDSAVYLCASSLLRSENSPLHFGNGTRLTVT.